The 26 T cell receptor beta chains in this list originate from one sample, sequenced in a study of naive CD8 T cells in extremely preterm neonates. The method was immunoSEQ multiplex PCR; TCRdb's version includes in-frame clones alone and lacks a portion of them. Of about 5,900 clones listed, approximately 98% are singletons. Material for sequencing was naive CD8+ T cells from blood. These TCRs come from a human donor in good health.

This clone was counted once. The gene calls are TRBV28 and TRBJ2-3; 9 bases are a match to TRBD2. The CDR3 loop spans 18 amino acids. V gave up 5 bases and J gave up 2 bases; unmatched junction bases: 14. Looked up from germline, CDR1 is MDHEN and CDR2 is SYDVKM. The CDR3 DNA is TGTGCCAGCAGTCCCGACGTGACTAGCGGAATTTACACAGATACGCAGTATTTT. Its protein product is CASSPDVTSGIYTDTQYF.

The chain joins TRBV28 to TRBJ2-5; maybe TRBD1 (5 bases). Germline CDR1 and CDR2: MDHEN and SYDVKM. V gave up 8 bases and J gave up 1 base, with 8 bases separating them. The CDR3 is made up of 12 amino acids. The CDR3 here is CASLGPQETQYF. The CDR3 DNA is TGTGCCAGCTTGGGGCCCCAAGAGACCCAGTACTTC. The whole variable domain, filled in from reference TRBV28 and TRBJ2-5, reads DVKVTQSSRYLVKRTGEKVFLECVQDMDHENMFWYRQDPGLGLRLIYFSYDVKMKEKGDIPEGYSVSREKKERFSLILESASTNQTSMYLCASLGPQETQYFGPGTRLLVL.

This rearrangement joins TRBV28 to TRBJ2-5; no clear D gene. The CDR3 is 13 residues long. Looked up from germline, CDR1 is MDHEN and CDR2 is SYDVKM. V gave up 0 bases and J gave up 2 bases, with 4 bases separating them. The CDR3 here is CASSLWRQETQYF. DNA of the CDR3: TGTGCCAGCAGTTTATGGAGACAAGAGACCCAGTACTTC.

V is TRBV28 and J is TRBJ1-5, with 9 bases fitting TRBD1. From germline, CDR1 is MDHEN and CDR2 SYDVKM. This CDR3 spans 17 amino acids. The J segment lost 5 bases and the V segment lost 3 bases, leaving 11 bases of the junction unmatched. The CDR3 sequence is CASSFIRDRGSHQPQHF. The CDR3 DNA sequence: TGTGCCAGCAGTTTTATCCGAGACAGGGGGTCGCATCAGCCCCAGCATTTT.

The chain carries TRBV4-1 and TRBJ1-1, with no clear D. V was pared by 1 base and J by 1 base, with 7 bases between. The V gene's germline CDR1 is MGHRA and CDR2 YSYEKL. The length of the CDR3 is 14 residues. In DNA form, the CDR3 reads TGCGCCAGCAGCCAAGGCGTCGGGAACACTGAAGCTTTCTTT. It yields the protein CASSQGVGNTEAFF.

The V and J genes are TRBV6-1 and TRBJ2-1; 12 nucleotides match TRBD2. Germline CDR1 MNHNS, CDR2 SASEGT. The CDR3 sequence is 17 residues long. V shed 1 base and J 4 bases; nucleotides not matched to a gene: 5. The DNA of the CDR3 is TGTGCCAGCAGTGAAGGGCTAGCGGGAGGGTTATACAATGAGCAGTTCTTC. It translates to CASSEGLAGGLYNEQFF.

As for this clone: Other DNA variants within this sample encode the same CDR3. This chain links TRBV30 with TRBJ2-7, with 9 bases fitting TRBD1. V lost 0 bases, J lost 5 bases, and 5 bases stayed unmatched. The CDR3 contains 14 residues. Looked up from germline, CDR1 is GTSNPN and CDR2 is SVGIG (reference sequence). The CDR3 DNA reads TGTGCCTGGAGTGTCCGGGACAGGGACCACGAGCAGTACTTC. Residues: CAWSVRDRDHEQYF.

The rearrangement uses TRBV28 and TRBJ1-5; the D is unclear. Germline CDR1 is MDHEN and CDR2 is SYDVKM. This CDR3 has 15 residues. The V end was cut by 2 bases, the J end by 3 bases, with 11 bases between. DNA of the CDR3: TGTGCCAGCAGTTTACGAGGGCTATACAATCAGCCCCAGCATTTT. This gives the protein CASSLRGLYNQPQHF.

The J gene is TRBJ1-2, the V gene TRBV19; 8 bases fit TRBD1. V shed 3 bases, J shed 6 bases, and the junction held 3 bases outside the gene matches. The CDR3 extends over 13 amino acids. Germline CDR1 LNHDA, CDR2 SQIVND (reference sequence). Here the CDR3 DNA reads TGTGCCAGTAGTATTTTACAGGGGGATGGCTACACCTTC. Encoded protein: CASSILQGDGYTF.

J is TRBJ2-3 and V is TRBV30, with TRBD2 matching over 8 bases. V trimming: 0 bases; J trimming: 5 bases; junction bases outside the gene matches: 7. Germline CDR1 and CDR2: GTSNPN and SVGIG (reference sequence). The CDR3 totals 15 residues. CDR3 in DNA: TGTGCCTGGAGTGTACCCGAGCGGGAGTTAGATACGCAGTATTTT. Translated: CAWSVPERELDTQYF.

In nucleotides, the CDR3 is TGTGCCAGCAGGCCAGGACAGGGGCCTCAATCCTATGGCTACACCTTC. This codes for CASRPGQGPQSYGYTF. The chain carries TRBV27 and TRBJ1-2; 9 bases agree with TRBD1. After removal of 6 bases from V and 4 bases from J, the junction contained 12 bases not matched to a gene. The CDR3 runs to 16 residues. Germline V gene lookup returns CDR1 MNHEY and CDR2 SMNVEV (reference sequence).

V and J are TRBV28 and TRBJ2-7; TRBD1 is a possible D gene (5 bases). Deletions cut 7 bases from V and 3 bases from J, with 13 bases between. Germline CDR1 MDHEN, CDR2 SYDVKM. The CDR3 extends over 13 amino acids. CDR3 nucleotide sequence: TGTGCCAGCAATCCGGACATGATCTACGAGCAGTACTTC. As protein: CASNPDMIYEQYF.

This sequence joins TRBV19 and TRBJ2-1; perhaps TRBD2 as D (5 bases). Trimming cost V 6 bases and J 0 bases, with 12 bases left between them. The germline gives CDR1 LNHDA, CDR2 SQIVND (reference sequence). This CDR3 comprises 15 residues. CDR3 sequence: CASRAGGSSYNEQFF. DNA of the CDR3: TGTGCCAGTAGGGCGGGTGGGAGCTCCTACAATGAGCAGTTCTTC. Using reference TRBV19 and TRBJ2-1 for the parts outside the CDR3, the full variable domain is DGGITQSPKYLFRKEGQNVTLSCEQNLNHDAMYWYRQDPGQGLRLIYYSQIVNDFQKGDIAEGYSVSREKKESFPLTVTSAQKNPTAFYLCASRAGGSSYNEQFFGPGTRLTVL.

The chain combines TRBV28 with TRBJ2-7; a weak D match, TRBD2 (5 bases). CDR3 length: 12 amino acids. Germline V gives CDR1 MDHEN, CDR2 SYDVKM. Trimming took off 4 bases at V and 6 bases at J, with 10 bases between the two ends. DNA for the CDR3: TGTGCCAGCAGTTCCGGGGATTCCGAGCAGTACTTC. Translated, it gives CASSSGDSEQYF. Combining the CDR3 with reference TRBV28 and TRBJ2-7 gives the whole variable domain DVKVTQSSRYLVKRTGEKVFLECVQDMDHENMFWYRQDPGLGLRLIYFSYDVKMKEKGDIPEGYSVSREKKERFSLILESASTNQTSMYLCASSSGDSEQYFGPGTRLTVT.

The V and J genes are TRBV7-8 and TRBJ2-1, with 8 bases identical to TRBD2. The CDR3 length is 17 residues. J gave up 7 bases and V 4 bases, and 15 bases lay outside the gene matches. CDR1 is SGHVS and CDR2 is FQNEAQ in the germline V gene. The CDR3 nucleotides are TGTGCCAGCAGCTCCCCCGAGGGACTAGTGGGAAGGAATGAGCAGTTCTTC. The encoded protein is CASSSPEGLVGRNEQFF.

The rearrangement uses TRBV2 and TRBJ2-7; 7 bases map to TRBD2. The CDR3 sequence is 17 residues long. J gave up 2 bases and V 4 bases, and 14 bases lay outside the gene matches. From germline, CDR1 is SNHLY and CDR2 FYNNEI. The CDR3 reads CASSVTLVGRPAYEQYF. In nucleotides, the CDR3 is TGTGCCAGCAGTGTAACGCTTGTCGGGAGGCCAGCCTACGAGCAGTACTTC.

The CDR3 coding sequence is TGTGCCAGCTCAACGGGACAGGCTCGGAATCAGCCCCAGCATTTT. Its protein is CASSTGQARNQPQHF. The chain joins TRBV18 to TRBJ1-5, with 8 bases identical to TRBD1. The CDR3 sequence is 15 residues long. V dropped 5 bases and J dropped 4; count of bases not matched to a gene: 7. CDR1 and CDR2 from the germline V gene are KGHSH and LQKENI.

The gene calls are TRBV4-1 and TRBJ2-1; 9 bases are shared with TRBD2. V was clipped by 4 bases and J by 3 bases; unmatched bases: 10. The CDR3 length is 17 residues. CDR1 and CDR2 from the germline V gene are MGHRA and YSYEKL. CDR3 sequence: CASSLPLSSGSYNEQFF. The DNA of the CDR3 is TGCGCCAGCAGCCTGCCTTTGAGTAGCGGGAGCTACAATGAGCAGTTCTTC.

The V call is TRBV10-3, the J call TRBJ2-6; TRBD2 matches at 10 bases. This CDR3 has 17 residues. Germline V gene data show CDR1 as ENHRY and CDR2 as SYGVKD. Trimming removed 6 bases from V and 0 bases from J; junction bases left unmatched: 5. CDR3 nucleotides: TGTGCCATCAGGGCCCCTAGCGGGAGCTCTGGGGCCAACGTCCTGACTTTC. Protein: CAIRAPSGSSGANVLTF.

The count of this clone is one. The chain recombines TRBV28 with TRBJ2-5; 11 bases are shared with TRBD2. V trimming: 6 bases; J trimming: 4 bases; junction bases outside the gene matches: 7. The CDR3 has 15 residues. Per the germline V gene, CDR1 is MDHEN and CDR2 is SYDVKM. CDR3 nucleotides: TGTGCCAGCAGGTCCGCTAGCGGGAGGAGAGAGACCCAGTACTTC. As protein: CASRSASGRRETQYF.

V and J are TRBV9 and TRBJ2-7; 7 bases are a match to TRBD1. Looked up from germline, CDR1 is SGDLS and CDR2 is YYNGEE. The CDR3 is made up of 14 amino acids. The V segment lost 4 bases and the J segment 0 bases; nucleotides outside the gene matches: 4. CDR3 sequence (DNA): TGTGCCAGCAGCCCTCGGGACAGCTCCTACGAGCAGTACTTC. This translates into CASSPRDSSYEQYF. The full variable domain, with the rest looked up from reference TRBV9 and TRBJ2-7, is DSGVTQTPKHLITATGQRVTLRCSPRSGDLSVYWYQQSLDQGLQFLIQYYNGEERAKGNILERFSAQQFPDLHSELNLSSLELGDSALYFCASSPRDSSYEQYFGPGTRLTVT.

The chain recombines TRBV28 with TRBJ2-7; tentatively, D is TRBD1 (5 bases). Deletions cut 7 bases from V and 0 bases from J, with 16 bases between. The CDR3 has 15 amino acids. Per germline, CDR1 MDHEN and CDR2 SYDVKM. As DNA, the CDR3 is TGTGCCAGCACCTTAGGGGAACAGCTCTCCTACGAGCAGTACTTC. Its protein product is CASTLGEQLSYEQYF.

V is TRBV29-1 and J is TRBJ2-1; TRBD2 agrees at 7 bases. V lost 6 bases to trimming and J lost 8 bases; unmatched junction nucleotides: 16. The CDR3 has 15 residues. CDR1 SQVTM and CDR2 ANQGSEA come from the germline V gene. The CDR3 is CSVTTSPPYSDEQFF. CDR3 sequence (DNA): TGCAGCGTAACGACTAGCCCCCCCTATTCGGATGAGCAGTTCTTC.

The chain recombines TRBV7-3 with TRBJ2-3, with 7 bases fitting TRBD1. Germline CDR1 reads SGHTA; CDR2 reads FQGTGA. With 5 bases clipped from V and 10 bases from J, the junction kept 6 bases outside the gene matches. This CDR3 comprises 12 residues. DNA for the CDR3: TGTGCCAGCAGCCAAGGGGGCGATGCGCAGTATTTT. Its translation: CASSQGGDAQYF.

This chain joins TRBV27 and TRBJ2-7; TRBD1 aligns across 7 bases. The CDR3 runs 17 residues. Germline V lookup: CDR1 MNHEY, CDR2 SMNVEV (reference sequence). Trimming at V came to 0 bases and at J to 3 bases, leaving 11 bases not matched to a gene. In DNA, the CDR3 is TGTGCCAGCAGTTTATCGGGTACAGGGGCCCTCCGCTACGAGCAGTACTTC. Protein product: CASSLSGTGALRYEQYF.

The chain joins TRBV4-1 to TRBJ2-7; D call uncertain. This CDR3 spans 15 amino acids. Germline CDR1 and CDR2: MGHRA and YSYEKL. V lost 3 bases and J lost 0, with 12 bases in between. As DNA, the CDR3 is TGCGCCAGCAGCCAGAAACAACCCTCCTCCTACGAGCAGTACTTC. This translates into CASSQKQPSSYEQYF.